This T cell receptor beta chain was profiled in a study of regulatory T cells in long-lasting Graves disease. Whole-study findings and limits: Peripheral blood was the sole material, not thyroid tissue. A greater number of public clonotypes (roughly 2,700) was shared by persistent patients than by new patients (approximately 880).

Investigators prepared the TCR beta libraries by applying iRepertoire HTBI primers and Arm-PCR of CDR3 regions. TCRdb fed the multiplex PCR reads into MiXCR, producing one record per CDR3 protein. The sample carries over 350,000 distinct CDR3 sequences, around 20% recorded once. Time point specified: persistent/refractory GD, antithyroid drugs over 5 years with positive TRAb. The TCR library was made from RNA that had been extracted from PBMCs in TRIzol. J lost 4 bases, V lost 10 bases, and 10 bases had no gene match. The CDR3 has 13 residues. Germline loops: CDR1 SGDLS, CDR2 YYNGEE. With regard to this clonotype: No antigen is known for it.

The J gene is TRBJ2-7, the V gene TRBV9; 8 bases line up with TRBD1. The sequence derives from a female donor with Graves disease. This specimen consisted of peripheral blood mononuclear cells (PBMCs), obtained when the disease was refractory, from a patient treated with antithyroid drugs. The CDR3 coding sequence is TGTGCCTCTAATGAGGGGACAGGTTACGAGCAGTACTTC. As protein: CASNEGTGYEQYF.